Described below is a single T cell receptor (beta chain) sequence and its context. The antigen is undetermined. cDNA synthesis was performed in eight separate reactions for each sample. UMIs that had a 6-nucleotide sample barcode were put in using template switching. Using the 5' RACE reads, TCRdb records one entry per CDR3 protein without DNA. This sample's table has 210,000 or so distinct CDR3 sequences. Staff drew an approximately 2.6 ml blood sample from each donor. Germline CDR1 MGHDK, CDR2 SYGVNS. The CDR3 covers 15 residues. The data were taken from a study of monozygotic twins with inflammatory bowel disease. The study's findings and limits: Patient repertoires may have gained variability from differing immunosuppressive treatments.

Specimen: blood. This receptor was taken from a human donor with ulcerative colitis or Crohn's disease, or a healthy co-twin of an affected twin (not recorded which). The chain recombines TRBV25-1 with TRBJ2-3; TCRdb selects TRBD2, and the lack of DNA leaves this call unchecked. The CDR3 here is CASSQRLSSTDTQYF.